These 26 T cell receptor beta chains came from one sample sequenced in a study of vaccination and CD4 T cells after COVID-19. Oncomine TCR Beta short-read sequencing was applied to DNA from cultured CD4+ T cells. TCRdb recomputed calls from the PCR reads with MiXCR, one row per CDR3 protein. The table includes almost 20,000 distinct CDR3 sequences, approximately 45% detected once. These receptors are not linked to any known antigen. The treatment here: roughly ten-day PBMC culture with coronavirus spike peptide pools or control peptides (ViraFEST assay). Source: CD4+ T cells from blood, cultured in vitro, taken before SARS-CoV-2 vaccination. The receptors shown here come from a human donor who had recovered from COVID-19.

This chain links TRBV5-1 with TRBJ1-1, with D unclear. Trimming removed 4 bases at V and 1 base at J, with 11 bases between. CDR3 length: 14 amino acids. Per the germline V gene, CDR1 is SGHRS and CDR2 is YFSETQ. DNA for the CDR3: TGCGCCAGCAGCCTCACCCGCCGGAACACTGAAGCTTTCTTT. Translated: CASSLTRRNTEAFF.

The CDR3 nucleotides read TGTGCCAGCAGCTTAGCGGGGGACAGGGGCCACGAGCAGTACTTC. Its translation is CASSLAGDRGHEQYF. This sequence joins TRBV7-2 and TRBJ2-7; 10 positions agree with TRBD1. Germline CDR1 SGHTA, CDR2 FQGNSA. Trimming cost V 0 bases and J 5 bases; bases outside gene matches: 4. The CDR3 spans 15 residues.

The chain recombines TRBV20-1 with TRBJ2-7; 9 bases are a match to TRBD2. Losses at the gene ends were 6 bases for V and 2 bases for J; bases not matched to a gene: 11. Germline CDR1 is DFQATT and CDR2 is SNEGSKA (reference sequence). The CDR3 totals 15 residues. The CDR3 DNA sequence: TGCAGTGCCCAGGGCGCTAGCGGGGACACCTACGAGCAGTACTTC. This gives the protein CSAQGASGDTYEQYF.

This clonotype was found a few times. V and J are TRBV28 and TRBJ1-1; D is uncertain. There are 14 residues in the CDR3. Germline CDR1 and CDR2: MDHEN and SYDVKM. Trimming pared 6 bases from V and 1 base from J, leaving 12 bases between. The CDR3: CASRPSRANTEAFF. Here the CDR3 DNA reads TGTGCCAGCAGGCCCAGTAGGGCGAACACTGAAGCTTTCTTT.

This sequence joins TRBV7-2 and TRBJ1-3, with D maybe TRBD1 (6 bases). Germline V CDR1 and CDR2: SGHTA, FQGNSA. The germline V and J ends were trimmed by 4 bases and 2 bases, with 15 bases remaining between them. The CDR3 spans 16 residues. The CDR3 reads CASSSGPAGAGNTIYF. The CDR3 DNA reads TGTGCCAGCAGCTCCGGTCCGGCAGGGGCTGGAAACACCATATATTTT.

This chain links TRBV6-1 with TRBJ1-2; D is possibly TRBD1 (5 bases). Trimming pared 7 bases from V and 5 bases from J, leaving 20 bases between. The CDR3 extends over 15 amino acids. Germline-derived CDR1 and CDR2 are MNHNS and SASEGT. The CDR3 protein is CASTRSGGGGYGYTF. Written as DNA, the CDR3 is TGTGCCAGCACCCGGTCGGGGGGAGGTGGGTATGGCTACACCTTC.

The sample holds a few counts of this clonotype. CDR3 in DNA: TGTGCCAGCAGTGCCCTCTCGGGGGGGGTAGGTCAGCCCCAGCATTTT. This encodes CASSALSGGVGQPQHF. The chain uses TRBV6-1 and TRBJ1-5; possibly TRBD1 for D (5 bases). CDR1 and CDR2 from the germline V gene are MNHNS and SASEGT. Trimming removed 4 bases at V and 6 bases at J, with 19 bases between. The CDR3 loop spans 16 amino acids.

This clonotype was recorded a few times. The V gene is TRBV19, the J gene TRBJ1-6; 12 bases match TRBD1. The length of the CDR3 is 17 residues. V was clipped by 1 base and J by 8 bases; unmatched bases: 6. Germline V gene lookup returns CDR1 LNHDA and CDR2 SQIVND (reference sequence). CDR3 region: CASSIGGTGGGYSPLHF. DNA of the CDR3: TGTGCCAGTAGTATAGGCGGGACAGGGGGCGGATATTCACCCCTCCACTTT.

The V call is TRBV20-1, the J call TRBJ2-3, with 14 bases identical to TRBD2. The CDR3 is 16 amino acids. J was trimmed by 6 bases and V by 0 bases; bases with no gene match: 5. CDR1 DFQATT and CDR2 SNEGSKA come from the germline V gene (reference sequence). The CDR3 spells CSARDPRTSGRDTQYF. The CDR3 bases are TGCAGTGCTAGAGATCCCAGGACTAGCGGGAGGGATACGCAGTATTTT.

The chain carries TRBV5-4 and TRBJ2-5, with 8 bases that match TRBD2. Per the germline V gene, CDR1 is SGHNT and CDR2 is YYREEE (reference sequence). The CDR3 runs 17 residues. After removal of 4 bases from V and 6 bases from J, the junction contained 17 bases not matched to a gene. This CDR3 is CASSTPSRGGVAKTQYF. DNA of the CDR3: TGTGCCAGCAGCACCCCTTCTCGGGGGGGGGTCGCGAAGACCCAGTACTTC.

This clonotype was seen a handful of times. This chain uses TRBV20-1 with TRBJ1-1; D might be TRBD1 (6 bases). The CDR3 spans 14 residues. The germline CDR1 and CDR2 sequences are DFQATT and SNEGSKA (reference sequence). V lost 3 bases and J lost 10, with 21 bases in between. CDR3 sequence reads: CSASIAGGFVPAFF. The DNA of the CDR3 is TGCAGTGCTAGTATTGCGGGGGGCTTCGTTCCAGCTTTCTTT.

The chain carries TRBV20-1 and TRBJ2-3, with D unclear. The V gene lost 6 bases and the J gene lost 1 base, with 14 bases spanning the gap. Germline CDR1 reads DFQATT; CDR2 reads SNEGSKA (reference sequence). CDR3 length equals 14 residues. The CDR3 DNA reads as TGCAGTGCCCTATCCACTCTCCGCACAGATACGCAGTATTTT. Amino acid sequence: CSALSTLRTDTQYF.

This clonotype has just one count. In DNA form, the CDR3 reads TGTGCCAGCAGTCTTCCCGGACAGAGCTATAATTCACCCCTCCACTTT. Encoded protein: CASSLPGQSYNSPLHF. The chain combines TRBV28 with TRBJ1-6; D possibly corresponds to TRBD1 (6 bases). Germline V lookup: CDR1 MDHEN, CDR2 SYDVKM. This CDR3 spans 16 amino acids. V dropped 5 bases and J dropped 3 bases, with 14 bases sitting between them. Supplemented by reference TRBV28 and TRBJ1-6, the full variable domain reads DVKVTQSSRYLVKRTGEKVFLECVQDMDHENMFWYRQDPGLGLRLIYFSYDVKMKEKGDIPEGYSVSREKKERFSLILESASTNQTSMYLCASSLPGQSYNSPLHFGNGTRLTVT.

This clonotype was seen more than once but under ten times. This chain links TRBV7-9 with TRBJ2-2, with 11 bases matching TRBD2. Unmatched junction bases numbered 15, after V lost 7 bases and J lost 5 bases. Germline V gene lookup returns CDR1 SEHNR and CDR2 FQNEAQ (reference sequence). The CDR3 loop spans 18 amino acids. The CDR3 spells CASNNTTLAGGRTGELFF. For the CDR3, the DNA is TGTGCCAGCAACAACACCACTTTAGCGGGAGGGCGAACCGGGGAGCTGTTTTTT.

The chain combines TRBV12-3 or TRBV12-4 with TRBJ2-7, with 16 bases lining up with TRBD2. The CDR3 extends over 17 amino acids. The trim removed 5 bases at V and 3 bases at J, leaving 7 bases unmatched. The CDR3, as DNA: TGTGCCAGCAGTATCGGGACTAGCGGGGGGGCCGGCTACGAGCAGTACTTC. This encodes CASSIGTSGGAGYEQYF.

This clonotype was detected only a few times. The CDR3 spells CASSLGLTGETQYF. The CDR3 DNA sequence: TGTGCCAGCAGCTTAGGCCTTACCGGAGAGACCCAGTACTTC. The V call is TRBV7-2, the J call TRBJ2-5; D is unclear. The CDR3 runs 14 residues. In germline, CDR1 is SGHTA, CDR2 FQGNSA. Trimming took off 1 base at V and 4 bases at J, with 10 bases between the two ends. The full variable domain, with the rest looked up from reference TRBV7-2 and TRBJ2-5, is GAGVSQSPSNKVTEKGKDVELRCDPISGHTALYWYRQSLGQGLEFLIYFQGNSAPDKSGLPSDRFSAERTGGSVSTLTIQRTQQEDSAVYLCASSLGLTGETQYFGPGTRLLVL.

This chain joins TRBV19 and TRBJ2-6, with D tentatively TRBD2 (5 bases). Trimming left V 5 bases short and J 2 bases short, with 13 bases between. This CDR3 is built from 16 residues. Germline CDR1 reads LNHDA; CDR2 reads SQIVND (reference sequence). The CDR3 is CASSWERVAGANVLTF. CDR3 coding DNA: TGTGCCAGTAGTTGGGAGAGAGTAGCTGGGGCCAACGTCCTGACTTTC. Filled out from reference TRBV19 and TRBJ2-6, the complete variable domain reads DGGITQSPKYLFRKEGQNVTLSCEQNLNHDAMYWYRQDPGQGLRLIYYSQIVNDFQKGDIAEGYSVSREKKESFPLTVTSAQKNPTAFYLCASSWERVAGANVLTFGAGSRLTVL.

This chain connects TRBV5-1 to TRBJ1-2, with 7 positions matching TRBD1. Germline CDR1 SGHRS, CDR2 YFSETQ. The CDR3 consists of 16 residues. The junction had 6 bases not matched to a gene; V was cut back by 0 bases and J by 1 base. This CDR3 reads CASSLGQGSSNYGYTF. DNA for the CDR3: TGCGCCAGCAGCTTGGGACAGGGAAGTAGTAACTATGGCTACACCTTC.

The chain is built from TRBV5-1 and TRBJ2-5; 11 nucleotides agree with TRBD2. V gave up 0 bases and J gave up 2 bases; unmatched junction bases: 3. Germline loops: CDR1 SGHRS, CDR2 YFSETQ. The CDR3 runs 16 residues. CDR3 amino acids: CASSLDASGGQETQYF. The CDR3 DNA follows: TGCGCCAGCAGCTTGGATGCTAGCGGGGGGCAAGAGACCCAGTACTTC.

The genes are TRBV5-1 and TRBJ1-1, with D possibly matching TRBD1 (5 bases). The ends were cut back, 3 bases at V and 5 bases at J, with 11 bases in the middle. Germline CDR1 reads SGHRS; CDR2 reads YFSETQ. The CDR3 runs to 13 residues. In DNA form, the CDR3 reads TGCGCCAGCAGCTCCTACACAGGAACTGAAGCTTTCTTT. Amino acid sequence: CASSSYTGTEAFF.

This chain links TRBV20-1 with TRBJ2-5; no firm D call. The germline V and J ends were trimmed by 3 bases and 4 bases, with 9 bases remaining between them. The CDR3 covers 12 residues. The germline gives CDR1 DFQATT, CDR2 SNEGSKA (reference sequence). The CDR3 sequence: CSASFSSETQYF. Here the CDR3 DNA reads TGCAGTGCTAGCTTTTCGTCAGAGACCCAGTACTTC.

A note on this clonotype: Without the conserved terminal phenylalanine or tryptophan, this CDR3 likely stems from a read error. The V call is TRBV7-8, the J call TRBJ1-1; D might be TRBD1 (6 bases). Germline V gene data show CDR1 as SGHVS and CDR2 as FQNEAQ. This CDR3 comprises 16 residues. V lost 5 bases to trimming and J lost 1 base, with 17 bases between them. The CDR3 spells CASSTRDTMQNTEAFL. In nucleotides, the CDR3 is TGTGCCAGCAGCACCCGGGACACTATGCAGAACACTGAAGCTTTCCTT.

This clonotype was counted between two and nine times. This rearrangement joins TRBV6-1 to TRBJ1-3; possibly TRBD1 for D (5 bases). This CDR3 is built from 18 residues. Germline assignment: CDR1 MNHNS and CDR2 SASEGT. The V and J ends lost 2 bases and 4 bases respectively, with 21 bases between them. This CDR3 reads CASSERKAGQVSGNTIYF. As DNA, the CDR3 is TGTGCCAGCAGTGAAAGGAAGGCAGGGCAGGTATCAGGAAACACCATATATTTT.

This clonotype was observed a few times. CDR3 DNA sequence: TGCAGCGTTGCGGGACTTCGGGAGGGACAGCCCCAGCATTTT. Its translation is CSVAGLREGQPQHF. V usage is TRBV29-1 and J usage is TRBJ1-5, with a weak D call TRBD1 (5 bases). CDR3 length: 14 amino acids. The germline V gene has CDR1 SQVTM and CDR2 ANQGSEA. The germline V and J ends were trimmed by 4 bases and 7 bases, with 17 bases remaining between them.

This rearrangement joins TRBV7-2 to TRBJ2-3, with TRBD2 matching over 12 bases. The CDR3 has 18 amino acids. Germline V CDR1 and CDR2: SGHTA, FQGNSA. After removal of 1 base from V and 1 base from J, the junction contained 6 bases not matched to a gene. The CDR3 loop reads CASSLVQSSGGGTDTQYF. CDR3 nucleotide sequence: TGTGCCAGCAGCTTAGTCCAATCTAGCGGGGGGGGCACAGATACGCAGTATTTT.

This clonotype was observed a few times. The V call is TRBV7-2, the J call TRBJ2-2; 13 bases map to TRBD2. V lost 4 bases and J lost 4; bases outside the gene matches: 9. The germline gives CDR1 SGHTA, CDR2 FQGNSA. This CDR3 is 18 amino acids long. As DNA, the CDR3 is TGTGCCAGCAGCTCCCTACTAGCGGGGGGGCAATTCACCGGGGAGCTGTTTTTT. Translated: CASSSLLAGGQFTGELFF. The full variable domain, rest sourced from reference TRBV7-2 and TRBJ2-2, is GAGVSQSPSNKVTEKGKDVELRCDPISGHTALYWYRQSLGQGLEFLIYFQGNSAPDKSGLPSDRFSAERTGGSVSTLTIQRTQQEDSAVYLCASSSLLAGGQFTGELFFGEGSRLTVL.